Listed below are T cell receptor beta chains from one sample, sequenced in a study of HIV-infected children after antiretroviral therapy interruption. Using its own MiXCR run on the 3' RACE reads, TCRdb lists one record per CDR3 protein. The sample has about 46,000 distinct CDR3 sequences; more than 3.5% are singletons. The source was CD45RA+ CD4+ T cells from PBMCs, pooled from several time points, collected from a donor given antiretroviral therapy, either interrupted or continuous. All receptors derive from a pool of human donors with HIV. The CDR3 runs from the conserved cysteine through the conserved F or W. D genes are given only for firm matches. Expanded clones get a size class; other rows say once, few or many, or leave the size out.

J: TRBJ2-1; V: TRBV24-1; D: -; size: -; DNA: TGTGCCACCAGCAGAGCAGACGGCTCCAATGAGCAGTTCTTC; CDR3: CATSRADGSNEQFF
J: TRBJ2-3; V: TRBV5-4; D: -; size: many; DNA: TGTGCCAGCAGCTTGGGAGACCTAAGCACAGATACGCAGTATTTT; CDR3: CASSLGDLSTDTQYF
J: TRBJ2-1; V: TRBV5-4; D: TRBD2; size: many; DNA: TGTGCCAGCAGGGCGGGGGGCACAAGCTCCTACAATGAGCAGTTCTTC; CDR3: CASRAGGTSSYNEQFF
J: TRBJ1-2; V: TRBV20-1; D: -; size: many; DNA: TGCAGTGCTAGAGAACGAAAACAGGCCTATGGCTACACCTTC; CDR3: CSARERKQAYGYTF
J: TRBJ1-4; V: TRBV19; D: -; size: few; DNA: TGTGCCAGTAGTATTTCGGGATCGATGGCGGAAAAACTGTTTTTT; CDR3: CASSISGSMAEKLFF
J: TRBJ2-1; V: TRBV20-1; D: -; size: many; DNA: TGCAGTGCTAGAGGCCTCCACAATGAGCAGTTCTTC; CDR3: CSARGLHNEQFF
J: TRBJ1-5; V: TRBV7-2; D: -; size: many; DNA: TGTGCCAGCAGCTTAGGGGCGCAGCCCCAGCATTTT; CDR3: CASSLGAQPQHF
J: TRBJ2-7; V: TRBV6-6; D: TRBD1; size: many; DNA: TGTGCCAGCAGACTGACAGGGGAAGCCTACGAGCAGTACTTC; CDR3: CASRLTGEAYEQYF
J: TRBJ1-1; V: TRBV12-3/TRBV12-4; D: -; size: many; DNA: TGTGCCAGCAGTCTAAGAGTGGGCGACACTGAAGCTTTCTTT; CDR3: CASSLRVGDTEAFF
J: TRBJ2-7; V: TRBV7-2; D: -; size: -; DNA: TGTGCCAGCAGCTTGAATTCGGGGCCGGTGGAGCAGTACTTC; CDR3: CASSLNSGPVEQYF
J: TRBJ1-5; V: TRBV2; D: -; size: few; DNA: TGTGCCAGCAGTGAGGGGGGCGAGAGAAGCAATCAGCCCCAGCATTTT; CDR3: CASSEGGERSNQPQHF
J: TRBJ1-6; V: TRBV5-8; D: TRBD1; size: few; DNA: TGTGCCAGCAGCTTGTACAGGGGAACCCAGGGGGCCTTCCTCCACTTT; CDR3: CASSLYRGTQGAFLHF
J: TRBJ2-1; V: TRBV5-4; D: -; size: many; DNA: TGTGCCAGCAGCTCATACAGGGACCCTGGAAACGTGCAGTTCTTC; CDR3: CASSSYRDPGNVQFF
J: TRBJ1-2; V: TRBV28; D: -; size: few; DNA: TGTGCCAGCAGCGGCCCAGAGGGCAGGGGCCTCTATGGCTACACCTTC; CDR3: CASSGPEGRGLYGYTF
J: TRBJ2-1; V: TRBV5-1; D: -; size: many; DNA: TGCGCCAGCAGCTTGGTTTTGGATGAGCAGTTCTTC; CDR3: CASSLVLDEQFF
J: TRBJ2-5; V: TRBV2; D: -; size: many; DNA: TGTGCCAGCGATCTAGGGGGCCAAGAGACCCAGTACTTC; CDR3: CASDLGGQETQYF
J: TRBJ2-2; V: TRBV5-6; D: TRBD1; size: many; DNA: TGTGCCAGCAGCTGGGACAGGGGGCGCACCGGGGAGCTGTTTTTT; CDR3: CASSWDRGRTGELFF
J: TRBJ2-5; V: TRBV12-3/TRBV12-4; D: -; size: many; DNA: TGTGCCACCCGCCGACGGACCGGGTGGGAGACCCAGTACTTC; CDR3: CATRRRTGWETQYF
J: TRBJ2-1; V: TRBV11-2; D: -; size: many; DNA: TGTGCCAGCAGCTTTTTAACGGGGGAAGGGGATGAGCAGTTCTTC; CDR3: CASSFLTGEGDEQFF
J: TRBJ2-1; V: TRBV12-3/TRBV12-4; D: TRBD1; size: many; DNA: TGTGCCAGCAGCTCGTCGGGACAGGGCTACAATGAGCAGTTCTTC; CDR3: CASSSSGQGYNEQFF
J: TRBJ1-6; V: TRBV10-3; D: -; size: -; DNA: TGTGCCATCCGCGCAGGATCAGATTTCCACTTT; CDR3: CAIRAGSDFHF
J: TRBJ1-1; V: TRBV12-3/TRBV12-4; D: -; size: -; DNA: TGTGCCAGCAGTTTGATACGGAACACTGAAGCTTTCTTT; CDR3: CASSLIRNTEAFF
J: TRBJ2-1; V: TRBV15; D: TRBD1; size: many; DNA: TGTGCCACCAGCAGAGAAGCCCGGACAGGGTCCAATGAGCAGTTCTTC; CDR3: CATSREARTGSNEQFF
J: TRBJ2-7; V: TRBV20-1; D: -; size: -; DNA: TGCAGTGCTAGAGATGTTGGCAGGGCGGGGGAGCAGTACTTC; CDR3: CSARDVGRAGEQYF
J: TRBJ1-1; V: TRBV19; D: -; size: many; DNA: TGTGCCAGTAGGGAGGACTCCCGCCCGTACGCTTTCTTT; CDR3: CASREDSRPYAFF
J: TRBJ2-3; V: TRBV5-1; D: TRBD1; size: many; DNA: TGCGCCAGCTCCCTCCCGGGACAGGGCCCAGATACGCAGTATTTT; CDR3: CASSLPGQGPDTQYF
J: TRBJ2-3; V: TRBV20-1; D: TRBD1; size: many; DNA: TGCAGTGCTAGATCCCGGGACAGGGGAACAGATACGCAGTATTTT; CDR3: CSARSRDRGTDTQYF
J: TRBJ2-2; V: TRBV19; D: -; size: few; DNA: TGTGCCAGCTCCGGGACAGGCATTAGCGGGGACACCGGGGAGCTGTTTTTT; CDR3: CASSGTGISGDTGELFF
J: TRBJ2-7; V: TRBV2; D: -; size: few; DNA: TGTGCCAGCAGGGCCGCAGGTTACGAGCAGTACTTC; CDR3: CASRAAGYEQYF
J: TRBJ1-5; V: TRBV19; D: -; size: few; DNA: TGTGCCAGTAGTAAACAGGGCAATCAGCCCCAGCATTTT; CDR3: CASSKQGNQPQHF
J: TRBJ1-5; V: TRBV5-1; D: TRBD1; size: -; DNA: TGCGCCAGCAGCTTGGGAGGACAGGGGAACAATCAGCCCCAGCATTTT; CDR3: CASSLGGQGNNQPQHF
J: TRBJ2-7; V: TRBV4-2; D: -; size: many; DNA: TGTGCCAGCAGCCAAGATGGGCGCCAGGGCGAGCAGTACTTC; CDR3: CASSQDGRQGEQYF
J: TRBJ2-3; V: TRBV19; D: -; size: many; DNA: TGTGCCAGTAGCCGAGGGACCAGGGGAGATACGCAGTATTTT; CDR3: CASSRGTRGDTQYF
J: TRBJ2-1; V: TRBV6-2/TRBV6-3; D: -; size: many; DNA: TGTGCCAGCAGTTGGGGCAATGAGCAGTTCTTC; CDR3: CASSWGNEQFF
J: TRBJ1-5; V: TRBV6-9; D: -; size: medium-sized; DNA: TGTGCCAGCACCCACGGGCAGCAGCCCCAGCATTTT; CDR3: CASTHGQQPQHF
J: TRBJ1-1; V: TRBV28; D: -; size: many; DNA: TGTGCCAGCAGACGGTCGGCGGACACTGAAGCTTTCTTT; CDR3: CASRRSADTEAFF
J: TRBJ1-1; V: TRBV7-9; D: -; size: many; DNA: TGTGCCAGCAGAGTAGACAGGGAAGCTTTCTTT; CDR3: CASRVDREAFF
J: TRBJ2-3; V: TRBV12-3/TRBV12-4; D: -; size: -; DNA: TGTGCCAGCAGCGCGGGGCTTCAAACCACAGATACGCAGTATTTT; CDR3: CASSAGLQTTDTQYF
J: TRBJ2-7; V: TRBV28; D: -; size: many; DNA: TGTGCCAGCGGAACCTCCTACGAGCAGTACTTC; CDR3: CASGTSYEQYF
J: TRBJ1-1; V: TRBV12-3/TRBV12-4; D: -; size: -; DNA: TGTGCCAGCAGTTTAATGGGGGGCTGGAGCACTGAAGCTTTCTTT; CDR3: CASSLMGGWSTEAFF
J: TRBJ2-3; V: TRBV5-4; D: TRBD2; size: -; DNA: TGTGCCAGCAGCTTAAAAAAGGGGCCCCGGGGGGGCACAGATACGCAGTATTTT; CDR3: CASSLKKGPRGGTDTQYF
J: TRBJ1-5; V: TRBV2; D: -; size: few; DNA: TGTGCCAGCAGTGCAGACTCCGGCAATCAGCCCCAGCATTTT; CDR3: CASSADSGNQPQHF
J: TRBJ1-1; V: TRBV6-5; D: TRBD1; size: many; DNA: TGTGCCAGCAGCTATGGGCCGACAGGGAGCACTGAAGCTTTCTTT; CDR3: CASSYGPTGSTEAFF
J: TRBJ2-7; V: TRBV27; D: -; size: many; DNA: TGTGCCAGCAGTTCTTATGGTCCTCAGGGTCGCGAGCAGTACTTC; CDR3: CASSSYGPQGREQYF
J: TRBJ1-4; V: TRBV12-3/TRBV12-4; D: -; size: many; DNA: TGTGCCAGCAGTTTCCGAGGGGTCAGTGAAAAACTGTTTTTT; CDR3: CASSFRGVSEKLFF
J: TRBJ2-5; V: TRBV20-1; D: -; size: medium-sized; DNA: TGCAGTGCCAGGACCCAGGAGGGATACCAAGAGACCCAGTACTTC; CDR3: CSARTQEGYQETQYF
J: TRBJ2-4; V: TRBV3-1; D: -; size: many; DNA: TGTGCCAGCAGCCCCCGAAGCTTGCTAGCCAAAAACATTCAGTACTTC; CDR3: CASSPRSLLAKNIQYF
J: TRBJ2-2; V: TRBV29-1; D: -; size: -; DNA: TGCAGCGGCGACAGTTACACCGGGGAGCTGTTTTTT; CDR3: CSGDSYTGELFF
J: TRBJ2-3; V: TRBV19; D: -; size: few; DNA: TGTGCCAGTACGTTTAGAAGTACTAGCACAGATACGCAGTATTTT; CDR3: CASTFRSTSTDTQYF
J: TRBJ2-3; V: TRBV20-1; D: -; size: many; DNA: TGCAGTGCTAGAGGGATTATGCAGTATTTT; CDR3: CSARGIMQYF
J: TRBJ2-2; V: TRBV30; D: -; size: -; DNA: TGTGCCTGGAGTGCTTACACCGGGGAGCTGTTTTTT; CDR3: CAWSAYTGELFF